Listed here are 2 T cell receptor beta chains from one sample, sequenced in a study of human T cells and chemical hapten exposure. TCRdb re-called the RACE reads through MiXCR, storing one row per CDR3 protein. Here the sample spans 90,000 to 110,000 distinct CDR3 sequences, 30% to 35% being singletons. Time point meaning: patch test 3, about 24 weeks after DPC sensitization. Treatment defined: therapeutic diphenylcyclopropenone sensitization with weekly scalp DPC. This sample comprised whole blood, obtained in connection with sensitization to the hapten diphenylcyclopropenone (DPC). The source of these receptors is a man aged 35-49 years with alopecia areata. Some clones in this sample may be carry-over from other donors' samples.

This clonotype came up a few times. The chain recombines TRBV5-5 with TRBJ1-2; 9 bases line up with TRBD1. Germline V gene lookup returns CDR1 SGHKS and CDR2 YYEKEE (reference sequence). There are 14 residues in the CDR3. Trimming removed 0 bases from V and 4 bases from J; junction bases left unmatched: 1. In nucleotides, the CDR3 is TGTGCCAGCAGCTTGGAGGACAGGGGCTATGGCTACACCTTC. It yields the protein CASSLEDRGYGYTF.

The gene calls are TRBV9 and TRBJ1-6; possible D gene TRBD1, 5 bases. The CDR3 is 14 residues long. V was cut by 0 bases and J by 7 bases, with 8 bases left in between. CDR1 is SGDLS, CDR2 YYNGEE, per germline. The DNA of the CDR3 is TGTGCCAGCAGCGTAGAGGGGATAAATTCACCCCTCCACTTT. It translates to CASSVEGINSPLHF.